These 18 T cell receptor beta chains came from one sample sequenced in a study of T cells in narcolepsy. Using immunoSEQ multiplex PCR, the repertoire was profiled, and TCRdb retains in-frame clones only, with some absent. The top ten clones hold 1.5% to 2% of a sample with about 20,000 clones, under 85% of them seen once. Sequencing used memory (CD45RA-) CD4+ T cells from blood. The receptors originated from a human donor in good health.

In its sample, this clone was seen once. The CDR3 DNA reads as TGCGCCAGCAGCTTGGGCCCAGGGTCTTCTAATTCACCCCTCCACTTT. Protein: CASSLGPGSSNSPLHF. The chain combines TRBV5-1 with TRBJ1-6, with D maybe TRBD1 (5 bases). Germline CDR1 SGHRS, CDR2 YFSETQ. V lost 0 bases and J lost 6, with 13 bases in between. The CDR3 length is 16 residues.

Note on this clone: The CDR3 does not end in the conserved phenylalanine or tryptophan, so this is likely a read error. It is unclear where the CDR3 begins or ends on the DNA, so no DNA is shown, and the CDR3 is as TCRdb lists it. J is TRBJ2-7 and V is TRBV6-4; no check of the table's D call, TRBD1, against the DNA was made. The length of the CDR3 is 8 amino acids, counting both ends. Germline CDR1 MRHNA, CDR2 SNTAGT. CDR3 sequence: CASSGDRM.

The CDR3, as DNA: TGTGCCTGGCGGAGTATTAGCGCCCGGAGGATGAATGAGCAGTTCTTC. Translated, it gives CAWRSISARRMNEQFF. The V gene is TRBV30, the J gene TRBJ2-1, with D tentatively TRBD2 (5 bases). V gave up 5 bases and J gave up 7 bases, with 24 bases separating them. This CDR3 contains 16 residues. Germline loops: CDR1 GTSNPN, CDR2 SVGIG (reference sequence).

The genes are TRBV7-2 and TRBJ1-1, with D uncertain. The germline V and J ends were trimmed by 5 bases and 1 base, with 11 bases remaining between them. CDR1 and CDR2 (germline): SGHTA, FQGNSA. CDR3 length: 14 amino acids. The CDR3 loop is CASSETHSNTEAFF. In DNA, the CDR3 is TGTGCCAGCAGCGAGACCCATTCGAACACTGAAGCTTTCTTT.

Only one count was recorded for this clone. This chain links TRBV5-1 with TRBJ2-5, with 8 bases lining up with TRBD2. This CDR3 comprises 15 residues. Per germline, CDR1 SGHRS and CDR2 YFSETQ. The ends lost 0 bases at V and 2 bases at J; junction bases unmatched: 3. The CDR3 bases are TGCGCCAGCAGCTTGGTATTAGCGGGGCAAGAGACCCAGTACTTC. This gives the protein CASSLVLAGQETQYF.

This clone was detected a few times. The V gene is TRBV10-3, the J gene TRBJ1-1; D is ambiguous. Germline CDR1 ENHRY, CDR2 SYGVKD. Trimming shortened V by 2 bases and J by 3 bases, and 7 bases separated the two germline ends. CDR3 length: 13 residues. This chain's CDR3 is CAISEGWDTEAFF. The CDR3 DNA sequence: TGTGCCATCAGTGAGGGATGGGACACTGAAGCTTTCTTT.

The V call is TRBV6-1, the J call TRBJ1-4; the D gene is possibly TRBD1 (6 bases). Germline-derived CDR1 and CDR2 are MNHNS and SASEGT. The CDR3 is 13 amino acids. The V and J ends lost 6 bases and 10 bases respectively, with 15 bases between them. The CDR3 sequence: CASREPQGSKLFF. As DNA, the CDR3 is TGTGCCAGCAGAGAACCACAGGGCTCAAAACTGTTTTTT.

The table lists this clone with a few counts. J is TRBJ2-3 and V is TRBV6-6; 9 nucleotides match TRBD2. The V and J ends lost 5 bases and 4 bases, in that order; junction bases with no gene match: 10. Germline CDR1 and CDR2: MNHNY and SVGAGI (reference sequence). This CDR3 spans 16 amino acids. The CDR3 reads CASSPLRGGVSDTQYF. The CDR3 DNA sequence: TGTGCCAGCAGTCCTTTGCGGGGGGGCGTATCAGATACGCAGTATTTT.

The CDR3 bases are TGCGCCAGCAGCTCCCCCGGGGGACGGAGTGAGCAGTTCTTC. It translates to CASSSPGGRSEQFF. The chain combines TRBV5-1 with TRBJ2-1, with D possibly TRBD2 on 6 matching bases. The germline V gene has CDR1 SGHRS and CDR2 YFSETQ. The ends were cut back, 3 bases at V and 9 bases at J, with 16 bases in the middle. This CDR3 spans 14 amino acids.

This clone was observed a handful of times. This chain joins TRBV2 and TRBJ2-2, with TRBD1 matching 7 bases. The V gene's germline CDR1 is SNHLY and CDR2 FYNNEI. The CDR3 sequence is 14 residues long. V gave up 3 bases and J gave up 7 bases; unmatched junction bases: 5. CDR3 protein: CASSDYRGIGELFF. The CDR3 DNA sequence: TGTGCCAGCAGTGACTACAGGGGTATCGGGGAGCTGTTTTTT.

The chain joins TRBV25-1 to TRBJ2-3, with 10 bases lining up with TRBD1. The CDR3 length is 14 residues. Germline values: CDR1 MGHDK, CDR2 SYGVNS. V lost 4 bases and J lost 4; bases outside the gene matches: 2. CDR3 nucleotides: TGTGCCAGCAGTGTCGGACAGGGGGCAGATACGCAGTATTTT. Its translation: CASSVGQGADTQYF.

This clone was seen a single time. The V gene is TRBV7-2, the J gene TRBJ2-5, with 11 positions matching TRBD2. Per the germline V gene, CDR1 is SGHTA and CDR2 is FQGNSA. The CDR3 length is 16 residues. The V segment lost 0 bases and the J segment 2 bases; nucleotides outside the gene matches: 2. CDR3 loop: CASSLASSGGQETQYF. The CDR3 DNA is TGTGCCAGCAGCTTAGCGTCTAGCGGGGGGCAAGAGACCCAGTACTTC.

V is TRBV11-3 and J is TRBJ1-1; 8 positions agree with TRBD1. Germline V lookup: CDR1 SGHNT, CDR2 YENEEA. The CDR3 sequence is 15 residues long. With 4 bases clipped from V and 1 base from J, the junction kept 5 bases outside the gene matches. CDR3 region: CASSSGQGENTEAFF. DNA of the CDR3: TGTGCCAGCAGCTCTGGACAGGGCGAGAACACTGAAGCTTTCTTT.

CDR3 DNA sequence: TGTGCCAGCAGAGACGACACTTTGAACACCGGGGAGCTGTTTTTT. Protein: CASRDDTLNTGELFF. The chain carries TRBV28 and TRBJ2-2; D is unclear. This CDR3 is 15 amino acids long. V was clipped by 6 bases and J by 1 base, with 12 bases between them. The germline gives CDR1 MDHEN, CDR2 SYDVKM.

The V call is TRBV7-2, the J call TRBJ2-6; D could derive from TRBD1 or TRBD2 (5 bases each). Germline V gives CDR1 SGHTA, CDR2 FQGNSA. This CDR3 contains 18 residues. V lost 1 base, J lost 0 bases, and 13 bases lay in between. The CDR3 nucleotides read TGTGCCAGCAGCTTAGTGGGGACCCGAGGCTCTGGGGCCAACGTCCTGACTTTC. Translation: CASSLVGTRGSGANVLTF.

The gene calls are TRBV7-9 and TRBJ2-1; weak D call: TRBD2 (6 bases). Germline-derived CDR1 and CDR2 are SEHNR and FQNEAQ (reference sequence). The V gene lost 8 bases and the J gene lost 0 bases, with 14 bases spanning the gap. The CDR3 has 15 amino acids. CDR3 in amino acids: CASLGGGGSYNEQFF. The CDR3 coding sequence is TGTGCCAGCTTGGGAGGTGGGGGCTCCTACAATGAGCAGTTCTTC.

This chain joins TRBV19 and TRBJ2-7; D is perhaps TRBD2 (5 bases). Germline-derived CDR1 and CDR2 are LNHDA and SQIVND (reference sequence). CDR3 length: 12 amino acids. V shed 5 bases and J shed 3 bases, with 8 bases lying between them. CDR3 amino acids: CASSRTDYEQYF. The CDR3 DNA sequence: TGTGCCAGTAGTCGGACTGACTACGAGCAGTACTTC.

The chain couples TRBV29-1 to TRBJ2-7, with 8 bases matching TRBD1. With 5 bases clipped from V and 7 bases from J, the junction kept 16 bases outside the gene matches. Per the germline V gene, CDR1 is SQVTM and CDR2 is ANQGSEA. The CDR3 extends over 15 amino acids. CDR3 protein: CSVRKADRAVGEQYF. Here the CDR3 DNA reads TGCAGCGTTCGGAAAGCGGACAGGGCGGTGGGGGAGCAGTACTTC.